These 10 T cell receptor beta chains came from one sample sequenced in a study of cytomegalovirus exposure and HLA in healthy donors. Vbeta (60) and Jbeta (13) primers were used in the PCR. Measured with immunoSEQ multiplex PCR; TCRdb has only the in-frame clones, and not every one. Altogether over 100,000 clones are present, about 79% being singletons, with the ten largest covering roughly 3%. The sequenced sample was PBMCs. These receptors originate from a woman aged 18-29 years in good health and CMV-seropositive.

The V and J genes are TRBV5-6 and TRBJ1-5; no clear D. The V and J ends lost 0 bases and 4 bases respectively, with 11 bases between them. The CDR3 has 15 residues. Germline V gene sequence: CDR1 SGHDT, CDR2 YYEEEE. The CDR3 region is CASSLARTGNQPQHF. The CDR3 DNA is TGTGCCAGCAGCTTGGCGAGGACGGGGAATCAGCCCCAGCATTTT.

This clone was observed once. V gene TRBV6-5 combines with J gene TRBJ1-2, with D unclear. CDR3 size: 13 residues. The germline V gene encodes CDR1 MNHEY and CDR2 SVGAGI. V was shortened by 2 bases and J by 2 bases, with 6 bases between the two germline ends. In DNA, the CDR3 is TGTGCCAGCAGTTACACCAGGAACTATGGCTACACCTTC. This translates into CASSYTRNYGYTF.

The J gene is TRBJ2-3, the V gene TRBV5-6; possibly TRBD2 for D (6 bases). Germline V gene data show CDR1 as SGHDT and CDR2 as YYEEEE. The CDR3 contains 15 residues. The V gene lost 4 bases and the J gene lost 0 bases, with 12 bases spanning the gap. In DNA form, the CDR3 reads TGTGCCAGCAGCGTACTAGGGAGGAGCACAGATACGCAGTATTTT. As protein: CASSVLGRSTDTQYF.

The chain links TRBV7-9 to TRBJ2-5; TRBD2 matches 12 bases. After removal of 5 bases from V and 0 bases from J, the junction contained 4 bases not matched to a gene. This CDR3 is 16 amino acids long. Looked up from germline, CDR1 is SEHNR and CDR2 is FQNEAQ (reference sequence). CDR3 bases: TGTGCCAGCAGCCCTAGACTAGCGGGAGACCAAGAGACCCAGTACTTC. Protein sequence: CASSPRLAGDQETQYF.

This chain links TRBV9 with TRBJ2-2; D remains unclear. Germline V CDR1 and CDR2: SGDLS, YYNGEE. The CDR3 runs 13 residues. Trimming took off 0 bases at V and 6 bases at J, with 6 bases between the two ends. The CDR3 region is CASSVGLAGELFF. Written as DNA, the CDR3 is TGTGCCAGCAGCGTAGGGTTAGCCGGGGAGCTGTTTTTT.

This clone has only a few counts. This sequence joins TRBV4-2 and TRBJ2-3, with 11 bases that match TRBD1. CDR3 length: 14 amino acids. Per germline, CDR1 LGHNA and CDR2 YNFKEQ. V dropped 4 bases and J dropped 8; count of bases not matched to a gene: 5. The CDR3 DNA sequence: TGTGCCAGCAGCCCCGGACAGGGGGCAGGTACGCAGTATTTT. Amino acids: CASSPGQGAGTQYF.

This sequence joins TRBV5-1 and TRBJ1-1, with 9 nucleotides matching TRBD1. With V trimmed by 3 bases and J by 8 bases, 11 bases remained unmatched. Germline assignment: CDR1 SGHRS and CDR2 YFSETQ. The CDR3 is made up of 15 amino acids. The CDR3 region is CASSSVPGQGLEAFF. CDR3 DNA sequence: TGCGCCAGCAGCTCCGTCCCGGGACAGGGTTTAGAAGCTTTCTTT.

The chain carries TRBV7-9 and TRBJ2-1, with 10 bases matching TRBD2. This CDR3 region has 16 residues. Germline CDR1 reads SEHNR; CDR2 reads FQNEAQ (reference sequence). The J segment lost 9 bases and the V segment lost 4 bases, leaving 12 bases of the junction unmatched. The CDR3 loop is CASSSPTAGGVGEQFF. CDR3 DNA sequence: TGTGCCAGCAGCTCTCCGACAGCGGGAGGGGTTGGTGAGCAGTTCTTC.

This chain uses TRBV7-9 with TRBJ1-4; a possible D gene is TRBD1 (5 bases). This CDR3 spans 15 amino acids. Trimming stripped 1 base from V and 8 bases from J, with 14 bases between. CDR1 SEHNR and CDR2 FQNEAQ come from the germline V gene (reference sequence). CDR3 region: CASSLVGQIGEKLFF. CDR3 nucleotides: TGTGCCAGCAGCTTAGTGGGGCAGATAGGGGAAAAACTGTTTTTT.

This clone was counted only a few times. This chain connects TRBV30 to TRBJ2-1; D remains unclear. V was shortened by 5 bases and J by 9 bases, with 14 bases between the two germline ends. The CDR3 has 12 amino acids. Germline assignment: CDR1 GTSNPN and CDR2 SVGIG (reference sequence). CDR3 loop: CAWGQTRGEQFF. CDR3 coding DNA: TGTGCCTGGGGTCAAACCCGAGGTGAGCAGTTCTTC. The entire variable domain, with the rest obtained from reference TRBV30 and TRBJ2-1, is as follows: SQTIHQWPATLVQPVGSPLSLECTVEGTSNPNLYWYRQAAGRGLQLLFYSVGIGQISSEVPQNLSASRPQDRQFILSSKKLLLSDSGFYLCAWGQTRGEQFFGPGTRLTVL.